A single sample is the source of the 7 T cell receptor beta chains below, sequenced in a study of shared clonotypes between healthy human individuals. TCRdb's copy holds only in-frame clones and misses some; the assay was immunoSEQ multiplex PCR. The data show around 720,000 clones, more than 70% seen once. Sequences were obtained from memory CD4+ T cells sorted from blood. Subset of the sample: CD45RA-negative fraction. The receptors were gathered from a woman in her twenties or thirties in good health.

The chain carries TRBV10-3 and TRBJ2-7, with TRBD1 as a possible D gene (5 bases). CDR3 length equals 14 residues. V was clipped by 5 bases and J by 0 bases, with 11 bases between them. In germline, CDR1 is ENHRY, CDR2 SYGVKD. In DNA form, the CDR3 reads TGTGCCATCAGTTTAGACAGAACCTCCTACGAGCAGTACTTC. Translated, it gives CAISLDRTSYEQYF.

This clone has just one count. V usage is TRBV11-3 and J usage is TRBJ1-1, with a weak D call TRBD1 (5 bases). Looked up from germline, CDR1 is SGHNT and CDR2 is YENEEA. Between the trimmed V and J ends, which lost 6 bases and 1 base, there was a span of 9 bases. This CDR3 spans 13 amino acids. The CDR3 region is CASRSDRNTEAFF. The CDR3 nucleotides read TGTGCCAGCAGGTCCGACAGGAACACTGAAGCTTTCTTT.

This clone occurred a few times. This chain connects TRBV6-4 to TRBJ2-4, with 9 bases matching TRBD1. With 11 bases clipped from V and 7 bases from J, the junction kept 9 bases outside the gene matches. The germline CDR1 and CDR2 sequences are MRHNA and SNTAGT. The CDR3 consists of 13 residues. The CDR3 sequence is CARTGGLFNIQYF. Here the CDR3 DNA reads TGTGCCCGCACAGGGGGCCTCTTTAACATTCAGTACTTC.

This clone was recorded only once. The chain links TRBV6-6 to TRBJ1-1; tentative D call: TRBD1 (5 bases). V was clipped by 2 bases and J by 4 bases, with 8 bases between them. This CDR3 spans 13 amino acids. In germline, CDR1 is MNHNY, CDR2 SVGAGI (reference sequence). CDR3 protein: CASSYGGTTEAFF. DNA for the CDR3: TGTGCCAGCAGTTACGGGGGGACCACTGAAGCTTTCTTT.

The chain recombines TRBV7-8 with TRBJ1-1; D possibly corresponds to TRBD1 (6 bases). V shed 2 bases and J shed 3 bases, with 10 bases lying between them. CDR1 is SGHVS and CDR2 is FQNEAQ in the germline V gene. The CDR3 runs to 14 residues. The CDR3 bases are TGTGCCAGCAGCTTAAGCGAGGGGGACACTGAAGCTTTCTTT. Its translation: CASSLSEGDTEAFF.

Turning to this clone: The junction and the germline gene differ at one end; a read error may be behind it. The chain recombines TRBV14 with TRBJ1-1; D might be TRBD1 (5 bases). The length of the CDR3 is 17 residues. CDR1 is SGHDN and CDR2 is FVKESK in the germline V gene. DNA for the CDR3: TGTGCCAGCAGACAAGGTCAATCGGCAGGGAAGAACACTGAAGCTTTCTTT. The encoded protein is CASRQGQSAGKNTEAFF.

The gene calls are TRBV5-1 and TRBJ2-7; D remains ambiguous. With 0 bases removed from V and 4 bases from J, the gap between germline ends came to 8 bases. Germline V CDR1 and CDR2: SGHRS, YFSETQ. The CDR3 contains 13 residues. CDR3 protein: CASSLVAEYEQYF. In nucleotides, the CDR3 is TGCGCCAGCAGCTTGGTGGCGGAGTACGAGCAGTACTTC.